This T cell receptor beta chain was obtained from a study of blood T cell repertoires in COVID-19 (dated by TCRdb to 2019 to 2021). Background on the whole study: Collaborator samples came from the United States, Italy and Spain and covered acute and convalescent phases of COVID-19. The dataset comprised deeply sampled blood TCRbeta repertoires from subjects exposed to, actively infected with, or recovered from COVID-19. The material from the prospective study consisted of cDNA or gDNA derived from T cells, B-cell-depleted T cells, or PBMCs. Where available, HLA class I and class II types were obtained from metadata supplied by the sample provider rather than from assay-based typing. Nearly every sample came with metadata listing a de-identified subject ID, COVID-19 status, age in years and sex. The repertoires were made available in a free public database intended to serve as a resource for research on the immune response to SARS-CoV-2. Samples came from the ongoing ImmuneRACE study (first 160 participants) plus 1,254 subjects from 6 global collaborators. The research as a whole found: The amount of clinical and demographic metadata varied by source and participant and was provided uncurated.

The immunoSEQ Assay, a bias-controlled multiplex PCR, was used to amplify TCRbeta CDR3 regions from genomic DNA. On the authors' methods: Nucleated cell counts per sample were estimated from amplification of reference gene primers within the assay. To quantify the absolute abundance of each unique TCRbeta CDR3 rearrangement, sequence reads were collapsed and filtered. For each sample, productive Simpson clonality was calculated by taking the square root of Simpson's diversity index across productive rearrangements. Entries here come from immuneACCESS through TCRdb and include only in-frame sequences with V and J called. Some clones fail to appear in such tables; in the studies checked, an unresolved V gene covers under half of the shortfall, and the cause of the remainder is unknown. V, J and clone size derive from that table, while D and trimming were established from the DNA sequence. This sample is represented by under 70,000 clones; 70% to 85% of them were singletons. Of the sample, 18% falls within the top ten clones.

Each collaborating institution followed its own protocols to collect whole blood in K2EDTA tubes. For TCRbeta analysis, collaborators shipped samples in one of three forms: frozen whole blood, isolated PBMCs, or DNA extracted from either of those sample types. Points on this clone: This receptor's antigen is unknown. No base-level quality is on record; no much larger clone is a single base apart.

The cysteine opens and the phenylalanine closes a CDR3 of 14 amino acids. The DNA shown is the 42-base CDR3, in frame from base 1. In the germline V gene (reference sequence), CDR1 corresponds to GTSNPN and CDR2 to SVGIG. Relative to germline, V is missing 5 bases and J is missing 0 bases, with 6 bases of the junction outside any gene match. This clonotype was obtained from a man in his 60s with acute or convalescent COVID-19. Here the chain combines TRBV30 and TRBJ2-7; 8 of the junction bases match TRBD1. The source material was peripheral blood. The DNA reads TGTGCCTGGGCCCGGGACAGGAGCTCCTACGAGCAGTACTTC. Its translation reads: CAWARDRSSYEQYF.